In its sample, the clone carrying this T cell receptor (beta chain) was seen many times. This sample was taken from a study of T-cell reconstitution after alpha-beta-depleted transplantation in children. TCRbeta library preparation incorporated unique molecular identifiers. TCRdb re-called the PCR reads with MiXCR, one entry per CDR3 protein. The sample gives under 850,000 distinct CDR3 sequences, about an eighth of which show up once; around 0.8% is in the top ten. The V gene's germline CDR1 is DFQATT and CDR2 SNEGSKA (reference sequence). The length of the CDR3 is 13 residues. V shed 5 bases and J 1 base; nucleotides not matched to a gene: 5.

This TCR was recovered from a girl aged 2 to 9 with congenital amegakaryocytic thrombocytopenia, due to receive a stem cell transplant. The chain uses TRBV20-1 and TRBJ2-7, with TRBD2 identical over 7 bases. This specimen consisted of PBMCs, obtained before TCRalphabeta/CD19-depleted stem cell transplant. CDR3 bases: TGCAGTGCTCTCACTAGCGATTCCTACGAGCAGTACTTC. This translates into CSALTSDSYEQYF.